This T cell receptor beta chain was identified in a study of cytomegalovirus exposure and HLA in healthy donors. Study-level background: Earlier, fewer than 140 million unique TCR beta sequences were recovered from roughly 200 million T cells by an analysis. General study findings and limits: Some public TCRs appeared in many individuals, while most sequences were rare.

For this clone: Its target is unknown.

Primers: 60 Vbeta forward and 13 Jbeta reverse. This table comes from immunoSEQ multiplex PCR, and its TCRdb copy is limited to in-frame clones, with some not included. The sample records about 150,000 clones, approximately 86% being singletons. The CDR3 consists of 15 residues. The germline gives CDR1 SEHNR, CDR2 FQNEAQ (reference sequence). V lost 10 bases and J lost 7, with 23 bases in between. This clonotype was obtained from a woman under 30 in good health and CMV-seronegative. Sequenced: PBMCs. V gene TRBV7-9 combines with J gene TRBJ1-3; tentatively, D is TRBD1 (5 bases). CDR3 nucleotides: TGTGCCACCCGGTTGTCCGGGGGGGTAGGGAACACCATATATTTT. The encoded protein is CATRLSGGVGNTIYF.